The 30 T cell receptor beta chains below come from one sample, sequenced in a study of T cells after yellow fever vaccination. TCRdb re-called the 5' RACE reads through MiXCR, storing one row per CDR3 protein. The sample has about 58,000 distinct CDR3 sequences; roughly 6.9% are singletons. The source was CD8+ T cells sorted from PBMCs, collected on the day of the first yellow fever vaccination. Receptor source: a man aged 18 to 30 who received the YFV17D yellow fever vaccine.

This clonotype showed up many times. The V call is TRBV28, the J call TRBJ1-4, with D possibly being TRBD1 (5 bases). The CDR3 runs to 12 residues. The V end lost 4 bases, the J end lost 10 bases, and 10 bases lay between the germline ends. Germline CDR1 reads MDHEN; CDR2 reads SYDVKM. CDR3 in amino acids: CASSWGDGKLFF. The CDR3 nucleotides are TGTGCCAGCAGTTGGGGGGACGGAAAACTGTTTTTT.

This clonotype was seen a handful of times. The gene calls are TRBV25-1 and TRBJ2-5, with TRBD1 matching 9 bases. The CDR3 length is 15 residues. Germline V gene data show CDR1 as MGHDK and CDR2 as SYGVNS. V was pared by 6 bases and J by 5 bases, with 10 bases of the junction left unmatched. The CDR3 sequence is CASRGQGIPQETQYF. In nucleotides, the CDR3 is TGTGCCAGCAGGGGACAGGGAATACCGCAGGAGACCCAGTACTTC. Combining the CDR3 with reference TRBV25-1 and TRBJ2-5 gives the whole variable domain EADIYQTPRYLVIGTGKKITLECSQTMGHDKMYWYQQDPGMELHLIHYSYGVNSTEKGDLSSESTVSRIRTEHFPLTLESARPSHTSQYLCASRGQGIPQETQYFGPGTRLLVL.

Ten or more counts support this clonotype. V and J are TRBV7-6 and TRBJ1-1, with TRBD1 matching 7 bases. The CDR3 runs to 14 residues. The germline V gene encodes CDR1 SGHVS and CDR2 FNYEAQ. V shed 6 bases, J shed 4 bases, and the junction held 8 bases outside the gene matches. The CDR3 here is CASRRTGGSTEAFF. Written as DNA, the CDR3 is TGTGCCAGCAGACGGACAGGAGGAAGCACTGAAGCTTTCTTT.

This clonotype was detected many times. The chain has TRBV5-1 and TRBJ2-1, with TRBD1 matching 8 bases. Germline V gene sequence: CDR1 SGHRS, CDR2 YFSETQ. CDR3 length: 15 residues. V lost 2 bases and J lost 7; bases outside the gene matches: 8. CDR3 sequence reads: CASSFVRTGLNEQFF. The CDR3 bases are TGCGCCAGCAGCTTTGTCCGGACAGGGCTTAATGAGCAGTTCTTC.

The rearrangement links TRBV6-2 or TRBV6-3 to TRBJ1-5; 7 nucleotides align to TRBD1. The germline V gene encodes CDR1 MNHEY and CDR2 SVGEGT. J was trimmed by 7 bases and V by 3 bases; bases with no gene match: 6. The CDR3 extends over 14 amino acids. CDR3 region: CASSYEGAGQPQHF. Written as DNA, the CDR3 is TGTGCCAGCAGTTATGAGGGGGCAGGACAGCCCCAGCATTTT.

This clonotype was found many times. The chain is built from TRBV27 and TRBJ2-1; the D is unclear. CDR3 length: 13 residues. Germline lookup yields CDR1 MNHEY and CDR2 SMNVEV (reference sequence). Trimming pared 3 bases from V and 5 bases from J, leaving 8 bases between. In nucleotides, the CDR3 is TGTGCCAGCAGTTTGAGAGTAAACAATGAGCAGTTCTTC. It is translated as CASSLRVNNEQFF.

The J gene is TRBJ2-1, the V gene TRBV19, with D uncertain. The CDR3 is made up of 15 amino acids. Germline assignment: CDR1 LNHDA and CDR2 SQIVND (reference sequence). Trimming took 0 bases from V and 6 from J, leaving 12 bases between them. CDR3 region: CASSIDGRVANEQFF. The CDR3 nucleotides read TGTGCCAGTAGTATAGATGGACGGGTTGCCAATGAGCAGTTCTTC. Full variable domain (missing parts from reference TRBV19 and TRBJ2-1): DGGITQSPKYLFRKEGQNVTLSCEQNLNHDAMYWYRQDPGQGLRLIYYSQIVNDFQKGDIAEGYSVSREKKESFPLTVTSAQKNPTAFYLCASSIDGRVANEQFFGPGTRLTVL.

This rearrangement joins TRBV6-5 to TRBJ1-4; perhaps TRBD1 as D (6 bases). Germline values: CDR1 MNHEY, CDR2 SVGAGI. V lost 6 bases to trimming and J lost 6 bases, with 17 bases between them. This CDR3 comprises 15 residues. CDR3 region: CASRRIGGRDEKLFF. In nucleotides, the CDR3 is TGTGCCAGCAGGCGCATTGGGGGCCGTGATGAAAAACTGTTTTTT.

In its sample, this clonotype was seen a few times. CDR3 coding DNA: TGCGCCAGCAGCCCAGGGCCAGCTAACACTGAAGCTTTCTTT. The encoded protein is CASSPGPANTEAFF. This sequence joins TRBV4-3 and TRBJ1-1; possible D gene TRBD1, 5 bases. Germline CDR1 LGHNA, CDR2 YSLEER. Between the trimmed V and J ends, which lost 4 bases and 2 bases, there was a span of 11 bases. The CDR3 runs 14 residues.

This clonotype has more than one count but fewer than ten. The rearrangement uses TRBV2 and TRBJ2-3, with unresolved D. The CDR3 has 11 amino acids. CDR1 and CDR2 from the germline V gene are SNHLY and FYNNEI. The ends were cut back, 6 bases at V and 2 bases at J, with 3 bases in the middle. The CDR3 loop reads CASRDTDTQYF. CDR3 sequence (DNA): TGTGCCAGCAGGGACACAGATACGCAGTATTTT. The complete variable domain, with remaining parts taken from reference TRBV2 and TRBJ2-3, reads EPEVTQTPSHQVTQMGQEVILRCVPISNHLYFYWYRQILGQKVEFLVSFYNNEISEKSEIFDDQFSVERPDGSNFTLKIRSTKLEDSAMYFCASRDTDTQYFGPGTRLTVL.

This clonotype was counted a few times. An end of the junction does not agree with germline; a read error may underlie this. The chain uses TRBV7-7 and TRBJ2-1; D uncertain. Germline CDR1 and CDR2: SSHAT and FNYEAQ (reference sequence). The CDR3 contains 15 residues. CDR3 nucleotide sequence: TGTGCTAGCAGCCGGACCGGGCCCAGAACCGATGAGCAGTTCTTC. The encoded protein is CASSRTGPRTDEQFF.

CDR3: CASSPPTGIVEQYF. The CDR3 DNA reads TGTGCCAGCAGCCCACCGACAGGTATTGTAGAGCAGTACTTC. This chain joins TRBV7-9 and TRBJ2-7; a possible D gene is TRBD1 (6 bases). The CDR3 contains 14 residues. Germline V gives CDR1 SEHNR, CDR2 FQNEAQ (reference sequence). Trimming removed 5 bases at V and 7 bases at J, with 18 bases between.

Many counts were recorded for this clonotype. This chain links TRBV4-2 with TRBJ2-2, with 7 nucleotides matching TRBD1. V was clipped by 4 bases and J by 8 bases; unmatched bases: 7. The germline V gene encodes CDR1 LGHNA and CDR2 YNFKEQ. This CDR3 contains 14 residues. CDR3 coding DNA: TGTGCCAGCAGCCCCTCACAGGGGCAAGGGGAGCTGTTTTTT. Residues: CASSPSQGQGELFF.

This clonotype occurred a few times. V usage is TRBV12-3 or TRBV12-4 and J usage is TRBJ1-1; D uncertain. V lost 6 bases and J 6 bases, leaving 11 bases between the germline ends. CDR3 length: 12 residues. Here the CDR3 DNA reads TGTGCCAGCAGAGAGGGAGGCTCTGAAGCTTTCTTT. Its translation is CASREGGSEAFF.

The table lists this clonotype with many counts. V gene TRBV10-3 combines with J gene TRBJ2-1; D not resolved. The CDR3 is 12 residues long. Trimming took 2 bases from V and 8 from J, leaving 7 bases between them. CDR1 ENHRY and CDR2 SYGVKD come from the germline V gene. In DNA form, the CDR3 reads TGTGCCATCAGTGAGATCCTCTATGAGCAGTTCTTC. Translating it yields CAISEILYEQFF.

This clonotype was found many times. The rearrangement joins TRBV4-1 to TRBJ2-5, with TRBD2 identical over 7 bases. CDR3 size: 16 residues. V shed 4 bases, J shed 3 bases, and the junction held 11 bases outside the gene matches. Germline values: CDR1 MGHRA, CDR2 YSYEKL. CDR3 residues: CASSPSPGGKKETQYF. CDR3 bases: TGCGCCAGCAGCCCCTCCCCGGGAGGAAAAAAAGAGACCCAGTACTTC.

This clonotype was recorded many times. The chain combines TRBV12-3 or TRBV12-4 with TRBJ2-2; a possible D gene is TRBD1 (5 bases). This CDR3 is 15 amino acids long. V was pared by 8 bases and J by 5 bases, with 18 bases between. The CDR3 region is CASCIWTLETGELFF. The CDR3 nucleotides are TGTGCCAGCTGTATATGGACATTAGAGACCGGGGAGCTGTTTTTT.

The rearrangement uses TRBV9 and TRBJ2-6; no clear D gene. V lost 5 bases and J 2 bases, leaving 8 bases between the germline ends. The germline gives CDR1 SGDLS, CDR2 YYNGEE. The CDR3 extends over 14 amino acids. Written as DNA, the CDR3 is TGTGCCAGCAGACCACGGCCTGGGGCCAACGTCCTGACTTTC. It specifies CASRPRPGANVLTF.

This clonotype was detected only a few times. The V call is TRBV3-1, the J call TRBJ2-5, with TRBD1 matching 7 bases. Germline CDR1 and CDR2: LGHDT and YNNKEL (reference sequence). With V trimmed by 4 bases and J by 5 bases, 10 bases remained unmatched. This CDR3 contains 15 residues. CDR3 sequence: CASSPPPTGSETQYF. As DNA, the CDR3 is TGTGCCAGCAGCCCTCCCCCGACAGGGTCTGAGACCCAGTACTTC.

This clonotype showed up just a few times. The chain uses TRBV27 and TRBJ1-6, with a possible D match to TRBD1 (6 bases). With 3 bases removed from V and 9 bases from J, the gap between germline ends came to 15 bases. Germline loops: CDR1 MNHEY, CDR2 SMNVEV (reference sequence). The CDR3 is 15 amino acids. CDR3 protein: CASSLTGSLTSPLHF. The CDR3 DNA sequence: TGTGCCAGCAGTTTGACAGGTTCCCTTACTTCACCCCTCCACTTT.

This clonotype came up many times. V usage is TRBV19 and J usage is TRBJ1-3; D gene uncertain. From germline, CDR1 is LNHDA and CDR2 SQIVND (reference sequence). This CDR3 is built from 13 residues. V lost 5 bases and J lost 8, with 13 bases in between. Here the CDR3 DNA reads TGTGCCAGTAGTGCGAGGTCGTCGGACACCATATATTTT. This codes for CASSARSSDTIYF.

In its sample, this clonotype was seen a few times. The rearrangement joins TRBV27 to TRBJ2-1; D uncertain. This CDR3 comprises 14 residues. V was trimmed by 5 bases and J by 2 bases, leaving 10 bases between them. Germline V gene data show CDR1 as MNHEY and CDR2 as SMNVEV (reference sequence). The CDR3 loop reads CASSERSTYNEQFF. CDR3 DNA: TGTGCCAGCAGTGAGCGATCCACCTACAATGAGCAGTTCTTC.

V and J are TRBV29-1 and TRBJ2-5, with D uncertain. V lost 3 bases to trimming and J lost 4 bases, with 12 bases between them. Germline V gene data show CDR1 as SQVTM and CDR2 as ANQGSEA. CDR3 length: 13 amino acids. The CDR3 nucleotides read TGCAGCGTTGACCAGTTGGATTTAGAGACCCAGTACTTC. It codes for CSVDQLDLETQYF.

In its sample, this clonotype was seen a few times. The chain combines TRBV6-5 with TRBJ1-5; unclear D gene. In germline, CDR1 is MNHEY, CDR2 SVGAGI. V lost 0 bases, J lost 0 bases, and 12 bases lay in between. The CDR3 runs to 17 residues. The CDR3 sequence is CASSYSSRINSNQPQHF. CDR3 in DNA: TGTGCCAGCAGTTACTCGTCCAGGATTAATAGCAATCAGCCCCAGCATTTT.

In its sample, this clonotype was seen many times. V usage is TRBV4-1 and J usage is TRBJ2-1, with a possible D match to TRBD2 (5 bases). V lost 3 bases to trimming and J lost 7 bases, with 19 bases between them. Germline lookup yields CDR1 MGHRA and CDR2 YSYEKL. The CDR3 spans 16 residues. CDR3 DNA: TGCGCCAGCAGCCACACGCCGGGTCCGAGGGATAATGAGCAGTTCTTC. Protein sequence: CASSHTPGPRDNEQFF.

In its sample, this clonotype was seen a few times. The J gene is TRBJ2-1, the V gene TRBV6-5; 13 nucleotides agree with TRBD2. CDR3 length equals 18 residues. Germline lookup yields CDR1 MNHEY and CDR2 SVGAGI. J gave up 2 bases and V 2 bases, and 6 bases lay outside the gene matches. CDR3 region: CASSYSTSGGAAYNEQFF. The CDR3 DNA is TGTGCCAGCAGTTACAGCACTAGCGGGGGGGCTGCCTACAATGAGCAGTTCTTC.

The chain is built from TRBV29-1 and TRBJ1-1; a possible D gene is TRBD1 (6 bases). There are 15 residues in the CDR3. V was shortened by 5 bases and J by 1 base, with 17 bases between the two germline ends. Germline V lookup: CDR1 SQVTM, CDR2 ANQGSEA. The CDR3 DNA is TGCAGCGTTAAAACAGGGCTCTTTTCGAACACTGAAGCTTTCTTT. Translated, it gives CSVKTGLFSNTEAFF.

Many counts were recorded for this clonotype. The V call is TRBV20-1, the J call TRBJ2-3, with D uncertain. The germline gives CDR1 DFQATT, CDR2 SNEGSKA (reference sequence). The ends were cut back, 1 base at V and 1 base at J, with 6 bases in the middle. This CDR3 contains 13 residues. The CDR3, as DNA: TGCAGTGCTAGAGCTCTAGGCACAGATACGCAGTATTTT. It encodes CSARALGTDTQYF.

This clonotype was seen more than once but under ten times. The J gene is TRBJ2-1, the V gene TRBV11-2; perhaps TRBD1 as D (6 bases). The CDR3 is made up of 14 amino acids. V was shortened by 6 bases and J by 2 bases, with 11 bases between the two germline ends. CDR1 and CDR2 from the germline V gene are SGHAT and FQNNGV. This CDR3 reads CASSGDITYNEQFF. The CDR3 coding sequence is TGTGCCAGCAGTGGGGACATCACCTACAATGAGCAGTTCTTC.

This clonotype was counted at least ten times. This chain connects TRBV4-2 to TRBJ2-2; D is perhaps TRBD2 (5 bases). CDR3 length: 15 residues. Looked up from germline, CDR1 is LGHNA and CDR2 is YNFKEQ. Trimming took 0 bases from V and 6 from J, leaving 11 bases between them. The CDR3 here is CASSQEYSSPGELFF. CDR3 DNA sequence: TGTGCCAGCAGCCAAGAGTATTCTAGCCCCGGGGAGCTGTTTTTT.